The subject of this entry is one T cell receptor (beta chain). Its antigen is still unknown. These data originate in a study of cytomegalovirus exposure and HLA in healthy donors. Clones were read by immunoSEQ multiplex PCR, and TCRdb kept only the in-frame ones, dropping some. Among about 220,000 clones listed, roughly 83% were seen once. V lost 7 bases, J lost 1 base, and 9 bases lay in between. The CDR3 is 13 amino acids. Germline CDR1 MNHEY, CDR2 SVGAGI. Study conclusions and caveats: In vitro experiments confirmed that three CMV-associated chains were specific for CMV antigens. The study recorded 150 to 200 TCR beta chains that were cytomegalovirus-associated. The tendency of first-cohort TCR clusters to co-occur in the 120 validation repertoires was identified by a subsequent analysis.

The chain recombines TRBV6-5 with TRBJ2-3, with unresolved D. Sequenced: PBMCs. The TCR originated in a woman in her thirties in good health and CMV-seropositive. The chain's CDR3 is CASTPPGTDTQYF. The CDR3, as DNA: TGTGCCAGCACCCCTCCTGGCACAGATACGCAGTATTTT.